This note documents a single T cell receptor beta chain sequence. Time point here: persistent/refractory GD, antithyroid drugs over 5 years with positive TRAb. Scientists built the TCR library using RNA that was extracted from PBMCs. Building the TCR beta libraries relied on iRepertoire HTBI primers, and CDR3 regions underwent Arm-PCR. Each CDR3 protein is one row after TCRdb ran MiXCR on the multiplex PCR reads. The table lists 300,000 or so distinct CDR3 sequences, around 20% of them singletons. This sample was included in a study of regulatory T cells in long-lasting Graves disease. The CDR3 has 16 residues. V lost 1 base, J lost 4 bases, and 10 bases stayed unmatched. CDR1 DFQATT and CDR2 SNEGSKA come from the germline V gene (reference sequence).

The receptor was derived from a female donor with Graves disease. The chain recombines TRBV20-1 with TRBJ2-7; the match to TRBD2 covers 10 bases. The starting material was peripheral blood mononuclear cells (PBMCs), obtained when the disease was refractory, from a patient treated with antithyroid drugs. The CDR3 region has the DNA TGCAGTGCTAGAGGTGCGCTAGCGGGAGTTGCGTACGAGCAGTACTTC. Its translation is CSARGALAGVAYEQYF.